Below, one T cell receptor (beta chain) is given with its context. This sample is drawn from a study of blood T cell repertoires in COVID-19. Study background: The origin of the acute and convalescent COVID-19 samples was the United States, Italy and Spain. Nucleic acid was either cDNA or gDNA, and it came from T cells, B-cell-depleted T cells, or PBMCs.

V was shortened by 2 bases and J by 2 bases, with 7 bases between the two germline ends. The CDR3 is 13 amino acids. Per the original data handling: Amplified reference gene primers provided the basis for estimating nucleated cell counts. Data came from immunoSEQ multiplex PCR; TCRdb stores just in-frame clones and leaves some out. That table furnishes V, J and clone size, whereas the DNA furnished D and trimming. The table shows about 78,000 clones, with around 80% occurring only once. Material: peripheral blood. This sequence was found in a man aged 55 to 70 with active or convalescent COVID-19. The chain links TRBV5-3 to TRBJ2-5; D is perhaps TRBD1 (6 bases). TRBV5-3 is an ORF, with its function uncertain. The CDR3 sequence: CARSFGQQETQYF. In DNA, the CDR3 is TGTGCCAGAAGCTTCGGACAGCAAGAGACCCAGTACTTC.